These T cell receptor beta chains were read from a single sample in a study of blood T cells in healthy people across ages. TCRdb analysed the 5' RACE reads with MiXCR anew, one entry per CDR3 protein. Of 800,000 or so distinct CDR3 sequences in the sample, around 45% are singletons; the top ten hold 15% to 20%. Sequenced: blood. The source is a man older than 75 in good health. CDR3s leave out the opening cysteine and the closing phenylalanine or tryptophan. D genes are given only for firm matches. Clone size is stated in some rows and not others, as once, few, many or a class when expanded.

v_call,clone_size,d_call,j_call,cdr3_aa
TRBV25-1,.,.,TRBJ2-5,ASSDRLMETQY
TRBV7-2,few,TRBD2,TRBJ2-3,ASSLGNRLASSTDTQY
TRBV9,.,TRBD2,TRBJ2-7,ASSASAGDSYEQY
TRBV11-3,few,.,TRBJ2-3,ASSLGLLDYFTDTQY
TRBV2,few,.,TRBJ1-2,ASKEQDYGYT
TRBV29-1,.,TRBD2,TRBJ2-5,SVQAGAGEQY
TRBV7-2,.,TRBD2,TRBJ2-1,ASSSRSGRARETQF
TRBV6-1,.,.,TRBJ1-2,ASSEARGAGYT
TRBV5-6,.,.,.,ASSLGPKPYEQY
TRBV6-2/TRBV6-3,few,.,TRBJ2-7,ASSYMAGRYEQY
TRBV2,.,TRBD2,TRBJ2-1,ASSGTSGRDEQF
TRBV5-1,.,.,TRBJ2-3,ASSMADSPSTDTQY
TRBV5-1,few,TRBD1,TRBJ2-7,ASSSSPGQTTYEQY
TRBV27,.,.,TRBJ2-1,ASTYGWGGNEQF
TRBV6-6,.,TRBD1,TRBJ2-5,ASSYATGIQETQY
TRBV19,.,.,.,ASKKGIEQY
TRBV6-6,many,TRBD1,TRBJ2-3,ASSYGQGSDTQY
TRBV28,.,TRBD2,.,ASSALAGEDEQY
TRBV29-1,many,.,TRBJ2-6,SVEVSGANVLT
TRBV7-2,.,.,TRBJ1-2,ASSFRTAGDGYT
TRBV7-8,few,.,TRBJ2-5,ASIKDHRRYQETQY
TRBV4-3,few,.,TRBJ2-1,ASSQDTREWQF
TRBV14,few,TRBD1,TRBJ2-5,ASSHNRGETQY
TRBV28,many,TRBD2,TRBJ2-4,ASRGAGVRNIQY
TRBV12-3/TRBV12-4,.,TRBD1,TRBJ1-5,ASSRQGGQPQH
TRBV20-1,.,.,TRBJ2-5,SATGYGETQY
TRBV5-6,.,.,TRBJ2-4,ASSLGSGSLNIQY
TRBV6-2/TRBV6-3,.,.,TRBJ2-3,ASTNQRGRDTQY
TRBV28,.,TRBD1,TRBJ2-6,ASRPGQGARGANVLT
TRBV12-3/TRBV12-4,.,.,TRBJ2-7,ASSFGHGEQY
TRBV5-1,.,.,TRBJ2-5,ASSRAMSYRGETQY
TRBV2,.,.,TRBJ1-4,ASTPDSSNEKLF
TRBV7-2,many,TRBD1,TRBJ2-7,ASSLEGQGPYEQY
TRBV4-2,.,TRBD2,TRBJ2-1,ASSPSGTANEQF
TRBV6-6,.,TRBD2,TRBJ2-1,ASSPGLDMGHEQF
TRBV5-5,few,.,TRBJ1-2,ASSFSASSDTTFYGYT
TRBV20-1,.,TRBD1,TRBJ2-1,SAETGQALNEQF
TRBV6-5,.,TRBD2,TRBJ2-1,VSSYETSGTSSYNEQF
TRBV25-1,.,.,.,ASRSDRWETQY
TRBV11-1,once,.,.,ASSLGRASFYDEQY
TRBV7-9,.,.,TRBJ2-3,ASSFMEGTDTQY
TRBV28,.,TRBD2,TRBJ2-5,ASSLGNGRAETQY
TRBV21-1,.,.,TRBJ2-4,ASSEGDQILAKNIQY
TRBV3-1,.,.,TRBJ1-4,ASSSRQLSTNEKLF
TRBV18,few,TRBD1,TRBJ1-1,ASSPPSRGPSTEAF
TRBV4-1,.,TRBD2,TRBJ2-1,ASSPRTSGDNEQF
TRBV20-1,many,TRBD2,TRBJ2-5,SAPSTSGSVRRETQY
TRBV3-1,many,.,TRBJ2-5,ASSRPGQETQY
TRBV20-1,.,TRBD1,TRBJ2-7,SARVAGTGGFYEQY
TRBV7-9,few,.,TRBJ1-2,ASSLNDEISYGYT
TRBV29-1,.,.,TRBJ2-7,SVRTGLAREQY
TRBV7-2,few,.,TRBJ2-2,ASRILPGPNTGELF
TRBV12-3/TRBV12-4,many,.,TRBJ2-7,ASSLGLGGPFSYEQY
TRBV4-3,many,TRBD2,TRBJ2-1,ASSQLAGGSYNEQF
TRBV14,.,TRBD2,TRBJ2-3,ASSQDGAGGVTDTQY